This T cell receptor (beta chain) is from a study of OX40 agonist ivuxolimab in advanced cancers. In the study overall: Partial responses were seen in three patients, one with hepatocellular carcinoma and two with cutaneous melanoma. Points from the study as a whole: Some nonresponders additionally presented with little normalized T-cell clonal expansion. At 0.1 to 3.0 mg/kg and by week 6, clonal expansion occurred in CD4+ and CD8+ blood T cells. With doses of 0.1-3.0 mg/kg, partial responders showed among the lowest clonal expansion.

V dropped 7 bases and J dropped 6; count of bases not matched to a gene: 3. Germline V gene sequence: CDR1 SNHLY, CDR2 FYNNEI. The CDR3 sequence is 13 residues long. On this clone: What it binds is unknown.

Using immunoSEQ multiplex PCR, the repertoire was profiled, and TCRdb retains in-frame clones only, with some absent. The sample has tens of thousands of clones, roughly 86% seen once. Specimen: CD4+ or CD8+ T cells sorted from blood, collected in a trial of the OX40 agonist ivuxolimab. The TCR sequence derives from an adult with an advanced solid tumor such as melanoma, head and neck, liver or kidney cancer. The genes are TRBV2 and TRBJ2-2; 9 positions match TRBD2. The CDR3 nucleotides read TGTGCCAGCAATAGCGGGGGAGCCGGGGAGCTGTTTTTT. It yields the protein CASNSGGAGELFF.